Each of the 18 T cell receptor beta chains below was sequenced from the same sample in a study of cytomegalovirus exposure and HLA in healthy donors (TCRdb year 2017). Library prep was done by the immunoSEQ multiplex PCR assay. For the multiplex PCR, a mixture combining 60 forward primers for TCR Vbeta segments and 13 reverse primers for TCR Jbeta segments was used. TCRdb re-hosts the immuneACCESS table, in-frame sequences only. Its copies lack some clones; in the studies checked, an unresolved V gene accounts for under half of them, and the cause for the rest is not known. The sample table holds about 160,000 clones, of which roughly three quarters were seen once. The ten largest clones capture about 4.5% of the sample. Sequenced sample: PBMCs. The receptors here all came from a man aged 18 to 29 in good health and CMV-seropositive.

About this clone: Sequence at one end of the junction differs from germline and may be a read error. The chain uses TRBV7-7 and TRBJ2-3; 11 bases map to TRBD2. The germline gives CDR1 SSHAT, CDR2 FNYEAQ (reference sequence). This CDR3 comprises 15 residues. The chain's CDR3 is CASSRSGGAGDTQYF. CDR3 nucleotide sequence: TGTGCTAGCAGCCGTAGCGGGGGGGCCGGAGATACGCAGTATTTT.

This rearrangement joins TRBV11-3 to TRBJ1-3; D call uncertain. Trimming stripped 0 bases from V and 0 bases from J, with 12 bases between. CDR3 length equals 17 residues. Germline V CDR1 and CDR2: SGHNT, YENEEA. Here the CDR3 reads CASSLDTLTSSGNTIYF. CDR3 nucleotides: TGTGCCAGCAGCTTAGATACCCTGACAAGCTCTGGAAACACCATATATTTT.

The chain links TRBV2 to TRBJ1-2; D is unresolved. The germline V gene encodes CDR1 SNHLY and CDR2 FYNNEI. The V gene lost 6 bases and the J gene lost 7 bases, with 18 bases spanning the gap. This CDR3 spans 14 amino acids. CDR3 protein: CASRGGPNAGGYTF. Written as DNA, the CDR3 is TGTGCCAGCAGAGGAGGGCCTAACGCGGGTGGCTACACCTTC.

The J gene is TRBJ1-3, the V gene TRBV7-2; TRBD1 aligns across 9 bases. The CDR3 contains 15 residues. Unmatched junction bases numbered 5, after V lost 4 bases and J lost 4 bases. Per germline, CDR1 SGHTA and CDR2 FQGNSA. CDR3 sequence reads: CASSSNRGQGNTIYF. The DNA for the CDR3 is TGTGCCAGCAGCTCGAACAGGGGGCAGGGAAACACCATATATTTT.

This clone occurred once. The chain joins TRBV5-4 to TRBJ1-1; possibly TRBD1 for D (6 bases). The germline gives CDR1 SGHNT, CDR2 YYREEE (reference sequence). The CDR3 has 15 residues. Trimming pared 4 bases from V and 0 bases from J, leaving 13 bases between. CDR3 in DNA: TGTGCCAGCAGCCTTGCACCAGGGGTGAACACTGAAGCTTTCTTT. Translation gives CASSLAPGVNTEAFF.

CDR3 bases: TGTGCCAGCATGGGGGCAGGGGGCACAGATACGCAGTATTTT. It encodes CASMGAGGTDTQYF. The chain uses TRBV27 and TRBJ2-3; perhaps TRBD1 as D (6 bases). The CDR3 sequence is 14 residues long. Germline loops: CDR1 MNHEY, CDR2 SMNVEV (reference sequence). V was trimmed by 7 bases and J by 1 base, leaving 12 bases between them.

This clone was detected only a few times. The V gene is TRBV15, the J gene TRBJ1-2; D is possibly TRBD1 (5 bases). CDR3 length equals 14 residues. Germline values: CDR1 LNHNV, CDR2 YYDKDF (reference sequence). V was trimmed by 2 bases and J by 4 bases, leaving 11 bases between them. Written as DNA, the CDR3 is TGTGCCACCAGCAGAACCAGGGAGGGCTATGGCTACACCTTC. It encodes CATSRTREGYGYTF.

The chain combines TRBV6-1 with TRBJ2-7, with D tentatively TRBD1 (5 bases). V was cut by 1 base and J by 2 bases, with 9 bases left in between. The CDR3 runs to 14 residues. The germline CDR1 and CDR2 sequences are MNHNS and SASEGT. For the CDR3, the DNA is TGTGCCAGCAGTGAAGATGACAGACCCTACGAGCAGTACGTC. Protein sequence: CASSEDDRPYEQYV.

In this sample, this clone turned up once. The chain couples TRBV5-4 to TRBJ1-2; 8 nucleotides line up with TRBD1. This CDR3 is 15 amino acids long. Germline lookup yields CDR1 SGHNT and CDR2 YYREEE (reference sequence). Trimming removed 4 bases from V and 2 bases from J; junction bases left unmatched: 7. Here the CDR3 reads CASSPTGQGNYGYTF. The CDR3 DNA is TGTGCCAGCAGCCCGACCGGACAGGGAAACTATGGCTACACCTTC.

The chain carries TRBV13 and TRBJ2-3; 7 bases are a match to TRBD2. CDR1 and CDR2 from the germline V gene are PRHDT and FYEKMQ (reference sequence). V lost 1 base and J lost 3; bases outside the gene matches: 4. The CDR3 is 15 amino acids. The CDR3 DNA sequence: TGTGCCAGCAGCTTAGTTCGCGGGAGTACAGATACGCAGTATTTT. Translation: CASSLVRGSTDTQYF.

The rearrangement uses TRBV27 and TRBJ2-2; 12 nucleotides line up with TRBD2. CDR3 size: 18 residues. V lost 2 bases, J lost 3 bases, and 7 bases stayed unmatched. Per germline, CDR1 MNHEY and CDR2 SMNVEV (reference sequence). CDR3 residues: CASSLGLAGGPYTGELFF. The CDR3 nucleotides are TGTGCCAGCAGTTTAGGGCTAGCGGGAGGGCCCTACACCGGGGAGCTGTTTTTT.

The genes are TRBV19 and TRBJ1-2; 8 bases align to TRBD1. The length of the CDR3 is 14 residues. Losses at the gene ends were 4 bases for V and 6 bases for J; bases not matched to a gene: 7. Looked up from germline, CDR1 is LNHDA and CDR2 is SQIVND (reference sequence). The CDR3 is CASSTGGAGDGYTF. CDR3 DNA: TGTGCCAGTAGTACAGGGGGCGCAGGTGATGGCTACACCTTC.

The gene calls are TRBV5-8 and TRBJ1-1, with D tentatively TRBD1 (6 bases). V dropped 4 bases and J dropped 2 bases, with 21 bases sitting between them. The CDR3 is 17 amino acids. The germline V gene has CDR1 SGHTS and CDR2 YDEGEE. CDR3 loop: CASSPDLQDRFNTEAFF. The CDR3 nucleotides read TGTGCCAGCAGCCCTGATCTCCAGGACAGATTTAACACTGAAGCTTTCTTT.

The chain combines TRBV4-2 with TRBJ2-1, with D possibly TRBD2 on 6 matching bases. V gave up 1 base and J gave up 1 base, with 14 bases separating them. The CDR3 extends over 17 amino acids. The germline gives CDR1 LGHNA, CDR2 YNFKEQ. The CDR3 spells CASSQGSGGESYNEQFF. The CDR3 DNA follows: TGTGCCAGCAGCCAAGGGTCGGGCGGGGAATCCTACAATGAGCAGTTCTTC.

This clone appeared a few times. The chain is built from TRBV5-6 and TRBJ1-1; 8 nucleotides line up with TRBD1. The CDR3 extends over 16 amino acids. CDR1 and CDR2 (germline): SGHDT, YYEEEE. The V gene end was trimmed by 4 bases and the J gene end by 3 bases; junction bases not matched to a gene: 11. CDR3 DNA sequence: TGTGCCAGCAGCGAGACGACAGGGGCTATTCACACTGAAGCTTTCTTT. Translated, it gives CASSETTGAIHTEAFF.

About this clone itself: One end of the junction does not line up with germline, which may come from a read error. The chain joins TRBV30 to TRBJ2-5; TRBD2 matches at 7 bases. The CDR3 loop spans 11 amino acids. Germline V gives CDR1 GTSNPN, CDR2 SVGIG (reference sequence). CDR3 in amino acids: CAWSQGLTRNF. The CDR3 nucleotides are TGTGCCTGGAGCCAGGGACTAACCCGGAACTTC.

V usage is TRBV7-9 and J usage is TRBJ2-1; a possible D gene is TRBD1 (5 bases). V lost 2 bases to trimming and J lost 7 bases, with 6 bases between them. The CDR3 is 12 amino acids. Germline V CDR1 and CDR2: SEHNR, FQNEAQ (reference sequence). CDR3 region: CASSLQGNEQFF. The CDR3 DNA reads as TGTGCCAGCAGCTTACAGGGTAATGAGCAGTTCTTC.

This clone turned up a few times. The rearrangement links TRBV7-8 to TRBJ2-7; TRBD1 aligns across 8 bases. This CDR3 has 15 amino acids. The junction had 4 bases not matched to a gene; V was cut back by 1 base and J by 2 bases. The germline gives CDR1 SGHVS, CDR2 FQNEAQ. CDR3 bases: TGTGCCAGCAGCTTAGAGACAGGGGAGCCCTACGAGCAGTACGTC. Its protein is CASSLETGEPYEQYV.